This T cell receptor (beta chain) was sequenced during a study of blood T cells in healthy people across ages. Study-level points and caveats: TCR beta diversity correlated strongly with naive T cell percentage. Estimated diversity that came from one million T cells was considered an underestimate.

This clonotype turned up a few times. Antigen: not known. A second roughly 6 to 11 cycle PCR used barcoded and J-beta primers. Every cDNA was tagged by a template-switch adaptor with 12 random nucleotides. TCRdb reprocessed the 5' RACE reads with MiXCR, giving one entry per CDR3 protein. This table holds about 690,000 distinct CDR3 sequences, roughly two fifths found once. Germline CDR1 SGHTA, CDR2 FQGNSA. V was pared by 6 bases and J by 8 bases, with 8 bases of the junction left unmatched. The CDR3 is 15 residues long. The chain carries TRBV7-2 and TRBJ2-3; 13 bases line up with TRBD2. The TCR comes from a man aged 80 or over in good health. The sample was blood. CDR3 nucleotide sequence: TGTGCCAGCAGTCGACTAGCGGGGGGTCTACCTACGCAGTATTTT. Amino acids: CASSRLAGGLPTQYF.